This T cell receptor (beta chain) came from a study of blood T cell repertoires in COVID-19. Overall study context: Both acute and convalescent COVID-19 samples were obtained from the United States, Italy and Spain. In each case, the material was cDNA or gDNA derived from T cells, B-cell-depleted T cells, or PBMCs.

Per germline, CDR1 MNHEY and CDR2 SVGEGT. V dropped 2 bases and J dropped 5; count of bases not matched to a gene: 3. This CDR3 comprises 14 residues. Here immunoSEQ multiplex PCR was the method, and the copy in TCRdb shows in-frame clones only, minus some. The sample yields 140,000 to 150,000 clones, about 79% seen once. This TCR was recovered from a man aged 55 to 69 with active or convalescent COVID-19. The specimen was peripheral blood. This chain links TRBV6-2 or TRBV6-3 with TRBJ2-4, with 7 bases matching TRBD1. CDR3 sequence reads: CASSYRGLQNIQYF. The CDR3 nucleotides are TGTGCCAGCAGTTACAGGGGGCTCCAAAACATTCAGTACTTC.